This T cell receptor beta chain was sequenced in a study of immune heterogeneity within non-small cell lung tumors. With regard to this clonotype: Its specificity is unknown.

Bulk tumor genomic DNA, 500 to 750 ng per sample, was used as template. Each primary tumor yielded several biopsies, collected far apart from one another at surgery. Untreated, newly diagnosed non-small cell lung cancer patients underwent curative surgery. Surgery with curative intent was being performed on the donors, who were newly diagnosed non-small cell lung cancer patients. The V end was cut by 8 bases, the J end by 5 bases, with 15 bases between. Per the germline V gene, CDR1 is LNHDA and CDR2 is SQIVND (reference sequence). The CDR3 has 13 amino acids. General observations from the study: Identical dominant CDR3 beta clonotypes recurred across a patient's tumor sites, together with site-unique high-frequency clones. High-frequency T-cell receptor beta clonotypes differed largely between individual patients.

With 32 V and 13 J primers, multiplex PCR amplified the TCR beta CDR3. Via MiXCR, TCRdb re-called the multiplex PCR reads, giving one row per CDR3 protein. The sample includes about 21,000 distinct CDR3 sequences, around 30% of them seen just once. The sequencing input was lung tumor tissue. This chain links TRBV19 with TRBJ1-1; D is undetermined. The TCR comes from a man between 35 and 55 years old with non-small cell lung cancer. The CDR3 here is CASSLTRGTEAFF. The CDR3 DNA follows: TGTGCCAGTTCCCTTACCCGGGGAACTGAAGCTTTCTTT.